These T cell receptor beta chains were read from a single sample in a study of control samples from healthy donors and cancer patients. Assay: immunoSEQ multiplex PCR; the TCRdb copy retains only in-frame clones and omits some. This table holds some 120,000 clones, 80% to 95% found once. What was sequenced was blood. The receptors were gathered from a man between 18 and 35 years old in good health. CDR3s include the opening cysteine and the closing phenylalanine or tryptophan. Fields, in order: J gene, D gene, V gene, clone size, CDR3 DNA, CDR3 protein. The D gene is left open where the match is weak. Clone sizes are given selectively: once, few, many, or a class where the clone is expanded.

TRBJ1-1 - TRBV14 once TGTGCCAGCAGCCGGATGGGTAACACTGAAGCTTTCTTT CASSRMGNTEAFF
TRBJ2-7 - TRBV24-1 - TGTGCCACCAGTGATTTAGTTGGGCAGTACTTC CATSDLVGQYF
TRBJ1-3 - TRBV11-2 - TGTGCCAGCAGCGTCTCTGGAAACACCATATATTTT CASSVSGNTIYF
TRBJ1-3 TRBD1 TRBV6-2/TRBV6-3 once TGTGCCAGCAGTTACTCCGATCGGGACAGTGGAAACACCATATATTTT CASSYSDRDSGNTIYF
TRBJ1-4 - TRBV3-1/TRBV3-2 - TGTGCCAGCAGCCAATTATGGGGGGGTACTAATGAAAAACTGTTTTTT CASSQLWGGTNEKLFF
TRBJ1-1 - TRBV5-1 - TGCGCCAGCAGCTTGGGTGGGAAGCCCACTGAAGCTTTCTTT CASSLGGKPTEAFF
TRBJ1-3 - TRBV24-1 once TGTGCCACCAAAGGGTCAGGAAACACCATATATTTT CATKGSGNTIYF
TRBJ1-6 - TRBV6-5 - TGTGCCAGCAGCTCGACAGGCTATAATTCACCCCTCCACTTT CASSSTGYNSPLHF
TRBJ1-2 - TRBV28 - TGTGCCAGCATCGATGACAAGAGCTATGGCTACACCTTC CASIDDKSYGYTF
TRBJ2-3 - TRBV5-1 few TGCGCCAGCAGCCCGGGGGATAGCACAGATACGCAGTATTTT CASSPGDSTDTQYF
TRBJ2-3 - TRBV7-9 - TGTGCCAGCAAAATAACGGGGGCAGATACGCAGTATTTT CASKITGADTQYF
TRBJ1-2 - TRBV28 - TGTGCCAGCAGTGATGCCCGGGGGTCTAACTATGGCTACACCTTC CASSDARGSNYGYTF